This TCR beta chain was captured by sequencing in a study of T cell responses to AZD1222 COVID-19 vaccine. Findings and limits, study-wide: CD4 TCRs covered the whole spike, strongest at regions 160-218 and 743-854. Among those given AZD1222, only five or six were seropositive at baseline.

Assay used: immunoSEQ multiplex PCR; TCRdb lists only in-frame clones, some missing. The table records around 100,000 clones, roughly 91% of them present only once. Trimming cost V 6 bases and J 5 bases; bases outside gene matches: 7. The germline V gene has CDR1 ENHRY and CDR2 SYGVKD. The CDR3 sequence is 14 residues long. As concerns this clone: The antigen remains unidentified.

The TCR comes from an adult in good health. The chain links TRBV10-3 to TRBJ2-7; 10 nucleotides match TRBD1. The material was peripheral blood, obtained on day 0 of AZD1222 vaccination. The CDR3 protein is CAIRPGQGSHEQYF. The CDR3 DNA is TGTGCCATCAGGCCGGGACAGGGGAGTCACGAGCAGTACTTC.